This T cell receptor (beta chain) was captured in a study of blood T cells in healthy people across ages. Study observations and caveats: While age rose, TCR beta diversity per million T cells dropped in a roughly linear way.

Every sample yielded at least 6.5 million isolated PBMCs. The second PCR ran about 6 to 11 cycles with a sample-barcoded 5' primer and J-beta primers. TCRdb recomputed calls from the 5' RACE reads with MiXCR, one row per CDR3 protein. The table records around 900,000 distinct CDR3 sequences, about 51% of them present only once. This CDR3 has 15 amino acids. Germline lookup yields CDR1 SGHRS and CDR2 YFSETQ. The V gene lost 4 bases and the J gene lost 5 bases, with 17 bases spanning the gap. Worth noting for this clonotype: Its specificity is not known.

This clonotype was obtained from a woman aged 55-69 years in good health. The chain is built from TRBV5-1 and TRBJ2-3; D perhaps matches TRBD2 (5 bases). Sequenced input: blood. CDR3 region: CASSIMGSRGDTQYF. The DNA of the CDR3 is TGCGCCAGCAGCATCATGGGGAGTAGAGGAGATACGCAGTATTTT.